These 22 T cell receptor beta chains share one sample of origin, sequenced in a study of T cell repertoires in cytomegalovirus infection. In TCRdb, the reads were re-called with MiXCR into one record per CDR3 protein. The sample has about 740,000 distinct CDR3 sequences, approximately 40% seen once. The sequenced sample was PBMCs. All receptors come from a human donor in good health (CMV status not recorded). Some clones in this sample may be carry-over from other donors' samples.

This clonotype was found many times. The gene calls are TRBV6-6 and TRBJ2-7; 8 bases map to TRBD1. The CDR3 is 15 residues long. The germline V gene encodes CDR1 MNHNY and CDR2 SVGAGI (reference sequence). The V gene end was trimmed by 2 bases and the J gene end by 4 bases; junction bases not matched to a gene: 7. Here the CDR3 reads CASSYGPGQGYEQYF. DNA of the CDR3: TGTGCCAGCAGTTACGGTCCCGGACAGGGTTACGAGCAGTACTTC.

This clonotype was seen a few times. The chain recombines TRBV19 with TRBJ2-2; the D is unclear. The V gene's germline CDR1 is LNHDA and CDR2 SQIVND (reference sequence). CDR3 size: 15 residues. Between the trimmed V and J ends, which lost 5 bases and 6 bases, there was a span of 16 bases. The CDR3 DNA is TGTGCCAGTAGTCCAAACGATTGGGTCTCCGGGGAGCTGTTTTTT. This translates into CASSPNDWVSGELFF.

Comment on this clonotype: Here the CDR3 omits its conserved ending phenylalanine or tryptophan, so a read error is the likely source. The chain links TRBV11-2 to TRBJ1-2, with a tentative D call TRBD1 (6 bases). The V end was cut by 4 bases, the J end by 2 bases, with 23 bases between. The CDR3 has 18 amino acids. Germline CDR1 SGHAT, CDR2 FQNNGV. CDR3 DNA: TGTGCCAGCAGCTCCCCACCGGGACAATCACTCCTGAACTATGGCTACACCTTA. Its protein product is CASSSPPGQSLLNYGYTL.

The rearrangement joins TRBV5-1 to TRBJ2-1; no definite D call. Trimming stripped 1 base from V and 0 bases from J, with 8 bases between. Germline V lookup: CDR1 SGHRS, CDR2 YFSETQ. CDR3 length equals 15 residues. CDR3: CASSLIPGSYNEQFF. In DNA, the CDR3 is TGCGCCAGCAGCTTGATCCCAGGCTCCTACAATGAGCAGTTCTTC. Complete variable domain (other parts from reference TRBV5-1 and TRBJ2-1): KAGVTQTPRYLIKTRGQQVTLSCSPISGHRSVSWYQQTPGQGLQFLFEYFSETQRNKGNFPGRFSGRQFSNSRSEMNVSTLELGDSALYLCASSLIPGSYNEQFFGPGTRLTVL.

Concerning this clonotype: This CDR3 fails to terminate in the conserved phenylalanine or tryptophan, so it likely reflects a read error. This rearrangement joins TRBV6-5 to TRBJ2-4; 8 nucleotides agree with TRBD1. CDR1 MNHEY and CDR2 SVGAGI come from the germline V gene. V dropped 2 bases and J dropped 6; count of bases not matched to a gene: 9. The CDR3 totals 16 residues. The CDR3, as DNA: TGTGCCAGCAGTTACGACTCAGGACAGGGTAGAAACATTCAGTACTTA. Its protein product is CASSYDSGQGRNIQYL.

This clonotype was detected ten times or more. The chain recombines TRBV7-8 with TRBJ2-3; D may match TRBD1 or TRBD2 (5 bases each). Trimming left V 4 bases short and J 5 bases short, with 16 bases between. The CDR3 is 15 residues long. Germline lookup yields CDR1 SGHVS and CDR2 FQNEAQ. The CDR3 reads CASSYLGERKDTQYF. CDR3 sequence (DNA): TGTGCCAGCAGCTACTTGGGGGAGAGAAAAGATACGCAGTATTTT.

V and J are TRBV20-1 and TRBJ2-7; possible D gene TRBD2, 5 bases. This CDR3 contains 16 residues. V was shortened by 0 bases and J by 1 base, with 16 bases between the two germline ends. Germline CDR1 reads DFQATT; CDR2 reads SNEGSKA (reference sequence). The CDR3 DNA reads TGCAGTGCTAGAGACATTTCGCGGGCCATTTCCTACGAGCAGTACTTC. Amino acid sequence: CSARDISRAISYEQYF.

This sequence joins TRBV6-2 or TRBV6-3 and TRBJ2-1, with 8 bases matching TRBD2. The CDR3 consists of 15 residues. V lost 11 bases, J lost 0 bases, and 9 bases stayed unmatched. Germline CDR1 is MNHEY and CDR2 is SVGEGT. As DNA, the CDR3 is TGTGCCCGCGGGGGGTTAACGGCCTCCTACAATGAGCAGTTCTTC. Protein product: CARGGLTASYNEQFF.

This clonotype was seen only a few times. This rearrangement joins TRBV7-6 to TRBJ1-1; D possibly corresponds to TRBD1 (6 bases). V was clipped by 3 bases and J by 6 bases, with 14 bases between them. The CDR3 has 14 amino acids. Germline V lookup: CDR1 SGHVS, CDR2 FNYEAQ. The CDR3 region has the DNA TGTGCCAGCAGCTTGGTGCGGGGGCTCTCTGAAGCTTTCTTT. Its translation: CASSLVRGLSEAFF.

This clonotype has at least ten counts. V gene TRBV11-2 combines with J gene TRBJ2-3; tentative D call: TRBD1 (5 bases). Trimming took 0 bases from V and 8 from J, leaving 15 bases between them. The CDR3 length is 15 residues. The germline V gene encodes CDR1 SGHAT and CDR2 FQNNGV. The CDR3 DNA follows: TGTGCCAGCAGCTTAGACGACAGTGCATTTCTTACGCAGTATTTT. The encoded protein is CASSLDDSAFLTQYF.

This clonotype was seen a handful of times. V gene TRBV12-3 or TRBV12-4 combines with J gene TRBJ2-7; TRBD1 agrees at 9 bases. The CDR3 has 15 residues. Losses at the gene ends were 3 bases for V and 2 bases for J; bases not matched to a gene: 5. The CDR3 is CASSFAGTGTYEQYF. CDR3 nucleotides: TGTGCCAGCAGTTTCGCCGGGACAGGGACCTACGAGCAGTACTTC.

About this clonotype: At one boundary the junction diverges from the germline segment, which might be a read error. V and J are TRBV28 and TRBJ1-5; 7 bases align to TRBD1. From germline, CDR1 is MDHEN and CDR2 SYDVKM. The CDR3 runs 14 residues. DNA for the CDR3: TGTGCCACCACCCGGGACAGTACTAATCATCCCCAGCATTTT. Protein: CATTRDSTNHPQHF. Based on the CDR3 plus reference TRBV28 and TRBJ1-5, the full variable domain is DVKVTQSSRYLVKRTGEKVFLECVQDMDHENMFWYRQDPGLGLRLIYFSYDVKMKEKGDIPEGYSVSREKKERFSLILESASTNQTSMYLCATTRDSTNHPQHFGDGTRLSIL.

J is TRBJ2-5 and V is TRBV7-2; TRBD2 matches 8 bases. The CDR3 is made up of 15 amino acids. From germline, CDR1 is SGHTA and CDR2 FQGNSA. V lost 5 bases, J lost 4 bases, and 9 bases stayed unmatched. As DNA, the CDR3 is TGTGCCAGCAGCGCGGACGGGGGGGTTGGAGAGACCCAGTACTTC. It is translated as CASSADGGVGETQYF.

This clonotype was seen more than once but under ten times. The chain uses TRBV6-2 or TRBV6-3 and TRBJ2-5; D is possibly TRBD1 (5 bases). V gave up 7 bases and J gave up 6 bases, with 12 bases separating them. This CDR3 contains 12 residues. From germline, CDR1 is MNHEY and CDR2 SVGEGT. The CDR3 DNA is TGTGCCAGCAAAGACAGTTTGAAGACCCAGTACTTC. This gives the protein CASKDSLKTQYF.

This clonotype came up a few times. The gene calls are TRBV28 and TRBJ1-1, with 7 bases lining up with TRBD1. CDR3 length equals 18 residues. Germline V CDR1 and CDR2: MDHEN, SYDVKM. The ends lost 5 bases at V and 2 bases at J; junction bases unmatched: 17. The DNA of the CDR3 is TGTGCCAGCAGTCCCTGGGCAGGGGGTCGAGTGGAAAACACTGAAGCTTTCTTT. The encoded protein is CASSPWAGGRVENTEAFF. The full variable domain, in which reference TRBV28 and TRBJ1-1 provide the parts outside the CDR3, is DVKVTQSSRYLVKRTGEKVFLECVQDMDHENMFWYRQDPGLGLRLIYFSYDVKMKEKGDIPEGYSVSREKKERFSLILESASTNQTSMYLCASSPWAGGRVENTEAFFGQGTRLTVV.

This clonotype turned up a few times. The junction departs from germline at one end; a sequencing error may be responsible. The V and J genes are TRBV24-1 and TRBJ2-2; TRBD1 or TRBD2 may be the D gene (6 bases each). Per the germline V gene, CDR1 is KGHDR and CDR2 is SFDVKD. The CDR3 is 14 amino acids. Written as DNA, the CDR3 is TGCGGAGGGACACTAGCCTTGGGGGACGGGGAGCTGTTTTTT. Protein sequence: CGGTLALGDGELFF.

This clonotype was counted a few times. The chain recombines TRBV27 with TRBJ2-1; D gene ambiguous. Germline CDR1 reads MNHEY; CDR2 reads SMNVEV (reference sequence). Trimming cost V 6 bases and J 3 bases, with 9 bases left between them. The CDR3 is 13 residues long. CDR3 sequence reads: CASSRVDYNEQFF. DNA of the CDR3: TGTGCCAGCAGCCGGGTTGACTACAATGAGCAGTTCTTC.

This clonotype was counted a few times. This chain uses TRBV7-8 with TRBJ2-1; unclear D gene. With 1 base removed from V and 2 bases from J, the gap between germline ends came to 9 bases. There are 15 residues in the CDR3. Per germline, CDR1 SGHVS and CDR2 FQNEAQ. This CDR3 reads CASSLGWQPYNEQFF. CDR3 in DNA: TGTGCCAGCAGCTTAGGGTGGCAGCCCTACAATGAGCAGTTCTTC.

The V and J genes are TRBV20-1 and TRBJ1-1; D remains ambiguous. Trimming shortened V by 6 bases and J by 2 bases, and 16 bases separated the two germline ends. The CDR3 sequence is 14 residues long. Germline V CDR1 and CDR2: DFQATT, SNEGSKA (reference sequence). CDR3 protein: CSAAPPAVNTEAFF. The CDR3 DNA reads TGCAGTGCCGCACCACCGGCTGTTAACACTGAAGCTTTCTTT.

This clonotype was detected a few times. The chain uses TRBV12-3 or TRBV12-4 and TRBJ2-7; 12 positions agree with TRBD2. After removal of 8 bases from V and 0 bases from J, the junction contained 11 bases not matched to a gene. This CDR3 is built from 17 residues. The CDR3 reads CASQGTSGRPGSYEQYF. CDR3 nucleotides: TGTGCCAGCCAGGGTACTAGCGGGAGGCCTGGCTCCTACGAGCAGTACTTC.

This clonotype was seen more than once but under ten times. The chain carries TRBV4-1 and TRBJ2-3; TRBD2 matches 11 bases. Germline V gene sequence: CDR1 MGHRA, CDR2 YSYEKL. The length of the CDR3 is 16 residues. Germline trimming cut 4 bases from V and 4 bases from J; bases unmatched to any gene: 7. The CDR3 protein is CASSLAGGPGADTQYF. CDR3 DNA sequence: TGCGCCAGCAGCCTAGCGGGGGGGCCCGGAGCAGATACGCAGTATTTT.

This chain links TRBV5-1 with TRBJ2-5; 15 positions match TRBD2. J was trimmed by 5 bases and V by 3 bases; bases with no gene match: 8. The CDR3 runs 17 residues. Germline lookup yields CDR1 SGHRS and CDR2 YFSETQ. The CDR3 DNA follows: TGCGCCAGCAGCTCCGGACTAGCGGGGGGGAATAAGGAGACCCAGTACTTC. Translating gives CASSSGLAGGNKETQYF. The variable domain in full, completed from reference TRBV5-1 and TRBJ2-5, reads KAGVTQTPRYLIKTRGQQVTLSCSPISGHRSVSWYQQTPGQGLQFLFEYFSETQRNKGNFPGRFSGRQFSNSRSEMNVSTLELGDSALYLCASSSGLAGGNKETQYFGPGTRLLVL.